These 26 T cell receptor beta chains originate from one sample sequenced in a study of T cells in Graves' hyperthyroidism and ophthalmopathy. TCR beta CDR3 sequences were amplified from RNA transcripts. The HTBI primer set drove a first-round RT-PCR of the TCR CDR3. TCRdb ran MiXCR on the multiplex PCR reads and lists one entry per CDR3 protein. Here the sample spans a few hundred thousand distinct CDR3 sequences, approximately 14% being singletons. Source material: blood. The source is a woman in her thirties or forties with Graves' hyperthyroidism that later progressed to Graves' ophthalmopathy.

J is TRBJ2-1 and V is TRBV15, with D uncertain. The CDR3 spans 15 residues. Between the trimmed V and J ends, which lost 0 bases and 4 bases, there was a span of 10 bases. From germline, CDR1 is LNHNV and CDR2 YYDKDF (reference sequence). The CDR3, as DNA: TGTGCCACCAGCAGAGATCGTAGGAGATACAATGAGCAGTTCTTC. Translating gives CATSRDRRRYNEQFF.

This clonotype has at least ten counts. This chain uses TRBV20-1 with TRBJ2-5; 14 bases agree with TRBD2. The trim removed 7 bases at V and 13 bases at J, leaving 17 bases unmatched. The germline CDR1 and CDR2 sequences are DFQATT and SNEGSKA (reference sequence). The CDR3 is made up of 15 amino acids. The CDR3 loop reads CSVRRTGTSGSYLYF. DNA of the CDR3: TGCAGTGTTAGGCGGACGGGGACTAGCGGGAGTTATCTGTACTTC.

CDR3 in DNA: TGTGCTATAGGCAGGGGGCAAAAGGAGACCCAGTACTTC. This codes for CAIGRGQKETQYF. The J gene is TRBJ2-5, the V gene TRBV7-7, with TRBD1 matching 8 bases. Germline lookup yields CDR1 SSHAT and CDR2 FNYEAQ (reference sequence). The CDR3 runs 13 residues.

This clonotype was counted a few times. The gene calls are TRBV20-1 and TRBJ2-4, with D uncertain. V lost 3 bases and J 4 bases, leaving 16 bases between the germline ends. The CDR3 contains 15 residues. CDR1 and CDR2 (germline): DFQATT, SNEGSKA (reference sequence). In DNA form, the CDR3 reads TGCAGTGCTAGCGAATTAGTGTGGGTAAAAAACATTCAGTACTTC. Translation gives CSASELVWVKNIQYF.

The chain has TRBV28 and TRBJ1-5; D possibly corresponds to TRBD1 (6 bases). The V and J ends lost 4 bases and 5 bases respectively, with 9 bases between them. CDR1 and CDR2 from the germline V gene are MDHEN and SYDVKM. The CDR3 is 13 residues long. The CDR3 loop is CASSSGDYQPQHF. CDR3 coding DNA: TGTGCCAGCAGTTCAGGGGACTATCAGCCCCAGCATTTT.

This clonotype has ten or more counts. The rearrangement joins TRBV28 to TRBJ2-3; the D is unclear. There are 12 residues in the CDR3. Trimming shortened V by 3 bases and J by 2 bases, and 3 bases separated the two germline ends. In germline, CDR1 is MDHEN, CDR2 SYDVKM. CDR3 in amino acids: CASSLITDTQYF. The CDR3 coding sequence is TGTGCCAGCAGTTTGATCACAGATACGCAGTATTTT.

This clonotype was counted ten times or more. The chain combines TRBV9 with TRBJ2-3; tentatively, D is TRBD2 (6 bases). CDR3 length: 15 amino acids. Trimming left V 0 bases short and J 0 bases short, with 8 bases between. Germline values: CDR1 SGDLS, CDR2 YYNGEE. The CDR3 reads CASSVAGSSTDTQYF. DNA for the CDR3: TGTGCCAGCAGCGTAGCCGGGAGCAGCACAGATACGCAGTATTTT.

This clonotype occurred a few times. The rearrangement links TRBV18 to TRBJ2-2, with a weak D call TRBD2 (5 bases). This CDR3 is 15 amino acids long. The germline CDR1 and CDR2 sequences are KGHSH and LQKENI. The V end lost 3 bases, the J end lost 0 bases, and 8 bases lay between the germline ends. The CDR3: CASSPWTSNTGELFF. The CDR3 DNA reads TGTGCCAGCTCACCTTGGACTTCGAACACCGGGGAGCTGTTTTTT.

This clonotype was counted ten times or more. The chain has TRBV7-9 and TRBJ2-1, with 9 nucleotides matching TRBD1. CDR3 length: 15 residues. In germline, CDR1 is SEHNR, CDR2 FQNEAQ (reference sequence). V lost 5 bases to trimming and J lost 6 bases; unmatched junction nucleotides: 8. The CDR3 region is CASSEAGTGINEQFF. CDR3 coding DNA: TGTGCCAGCAGCGAGGCCGGGACAGGGATCAATGAGCAGTTCTTC.

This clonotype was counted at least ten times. CDR3 protein: CSARAWGTQAKNIQYF. The CDR3 DNA follows: TGCAGTGCTAGAGCGTGGGGGACACAAGCCAAAAACATTCAGTACTTC. The chain is built from TRBV20-1 and TRBJ2-4; D might be TRBD1 (6 bases). Germline V gives CDR1 DFQATT, CDR2 SNEGSKA (reference sequence). Trimming pared 1 base from V and 0 bases from J, leaving 13 bases between. The CDR3 has 16 residues.

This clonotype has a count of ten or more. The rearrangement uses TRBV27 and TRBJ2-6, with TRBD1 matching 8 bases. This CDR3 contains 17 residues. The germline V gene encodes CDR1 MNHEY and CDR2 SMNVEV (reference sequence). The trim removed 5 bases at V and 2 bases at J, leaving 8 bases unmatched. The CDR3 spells CASSKMTGAAGANVLTF. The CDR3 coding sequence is TGTGCCAGCAGTAAAATGACAGGGGCAGCTGGGGCCAACGTCCTGACTTTC.

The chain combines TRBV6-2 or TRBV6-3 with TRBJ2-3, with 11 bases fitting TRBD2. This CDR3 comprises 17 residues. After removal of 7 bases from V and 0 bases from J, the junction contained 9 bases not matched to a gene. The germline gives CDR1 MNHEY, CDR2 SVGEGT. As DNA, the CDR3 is TGTGCCAGCACCAATCTAGCGGGAGGACCTAGCACAGATACGCAGTATTTT. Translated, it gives CASTNLAGGPSTDTQYF.

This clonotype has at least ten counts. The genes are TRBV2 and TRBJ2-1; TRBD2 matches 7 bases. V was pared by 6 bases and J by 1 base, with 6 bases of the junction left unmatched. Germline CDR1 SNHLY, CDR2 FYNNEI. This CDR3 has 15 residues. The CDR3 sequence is CASSVSGNSYNEQFF. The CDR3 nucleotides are TGTGCCAGCAGCGTAAGCGGGAATTCCTACAATGAGCAGTTCTTC.

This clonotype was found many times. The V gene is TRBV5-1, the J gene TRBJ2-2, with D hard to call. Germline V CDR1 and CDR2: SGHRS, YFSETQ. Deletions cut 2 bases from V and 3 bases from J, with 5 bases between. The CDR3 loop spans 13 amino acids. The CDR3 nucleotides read TGCGCCAGCAGCTTAAGTTACACCGGGGAGCTGTTTTTT. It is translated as CASSLSYTGELFF. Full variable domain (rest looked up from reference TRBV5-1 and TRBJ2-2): KAGVTQTPRYLIKTRGQQVTLSCSPISGHRSVSWYQQTPGQGLQFLFEYFSETQRNKGNFPGRFSGRQFSNSRSEMNVSTLELGDSALYLCASSLSYTGELFFGEGSRLTVL.

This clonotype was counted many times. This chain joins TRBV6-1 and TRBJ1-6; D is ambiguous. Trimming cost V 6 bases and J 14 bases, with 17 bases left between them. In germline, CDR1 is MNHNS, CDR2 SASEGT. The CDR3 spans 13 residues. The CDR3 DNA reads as TGTGCCAGCAGCCCCACGGCGGCGACGGCCCTCCACTTT. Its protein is CASSPTAATALHF.

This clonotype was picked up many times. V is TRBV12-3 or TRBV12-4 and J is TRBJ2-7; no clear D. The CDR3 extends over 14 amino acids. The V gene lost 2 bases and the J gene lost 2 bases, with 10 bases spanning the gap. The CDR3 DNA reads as TGTGCCAGCAGTTTAAGCCCGATAACCTACGAGCAGTACTTC. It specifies CASSLSPITYEQYF.

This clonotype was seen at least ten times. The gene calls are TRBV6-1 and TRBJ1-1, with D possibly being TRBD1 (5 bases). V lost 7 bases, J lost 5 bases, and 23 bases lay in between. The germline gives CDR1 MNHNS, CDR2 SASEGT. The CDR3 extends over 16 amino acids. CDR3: CASTPMETVLWTEAFF. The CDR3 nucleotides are TGTGCCAGCACGCCAATGGAGACAGTTTTATGGACTGAAGCTTTCTTT.

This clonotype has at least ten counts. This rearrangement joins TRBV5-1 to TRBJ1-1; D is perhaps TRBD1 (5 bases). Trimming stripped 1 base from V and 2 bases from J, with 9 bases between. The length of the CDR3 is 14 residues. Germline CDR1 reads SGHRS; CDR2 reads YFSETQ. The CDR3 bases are TGCGCCAGCAGCTTGAGGGACCTAAACACTGAAGCTTTCTTT. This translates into CASSLRDLNTEAFF. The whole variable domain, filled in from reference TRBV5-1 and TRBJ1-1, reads KAGVTQTPRYLIKTRGQQVTLSCSPISGHRSVSWYQQTPGQGLQFLFEYFSETQRNKGNFPGRFSGRQFSNSRSEMNVSTLELGDSALYLCASSLRDLNTEAFFGQGTRLTVV.

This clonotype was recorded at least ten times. CDR3 amino acids: CAISEYGGDYNEQFF. The CDR3 DNA reads as TGTGCCATCAGTGAGTACGGCGGAGATTACAATGAGCAGTTCTTC. The chain recombines TRBV10-3 with TRBJ2-1; D not certain. Germline assignment: CDR1 ENHRY and CDR2 SYGVKD. Trimming shortened V by 1 base and J by 4 bases, and 11 bases separated the two germline ends. The CDR3 covers 15 residues.

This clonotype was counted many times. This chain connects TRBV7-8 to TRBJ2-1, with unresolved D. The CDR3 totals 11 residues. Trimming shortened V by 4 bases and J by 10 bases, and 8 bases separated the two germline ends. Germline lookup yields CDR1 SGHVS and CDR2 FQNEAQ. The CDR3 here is CASSSSLEQFF. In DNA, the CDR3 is TGTGCCAGCAGCTCTTCCCTAGAGCAGTTCTTC.

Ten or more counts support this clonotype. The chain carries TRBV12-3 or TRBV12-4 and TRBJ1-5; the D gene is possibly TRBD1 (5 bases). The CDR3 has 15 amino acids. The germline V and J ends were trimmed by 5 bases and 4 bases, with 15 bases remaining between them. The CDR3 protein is CASSPDSFTNQPQHF. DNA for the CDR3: TGTGCCAGCAGTCCTGACAGTTTTACTAATCAGCCCCAGCATTTT.

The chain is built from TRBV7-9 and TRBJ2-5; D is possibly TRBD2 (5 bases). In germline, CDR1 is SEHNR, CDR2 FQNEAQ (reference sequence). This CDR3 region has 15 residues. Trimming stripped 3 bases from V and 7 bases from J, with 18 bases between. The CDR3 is CASSLATVAGGTQYF. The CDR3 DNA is TGTGCCAGCAGCTTGGCCACAGTTGCCGGAGGGACCCAGTACTTC.

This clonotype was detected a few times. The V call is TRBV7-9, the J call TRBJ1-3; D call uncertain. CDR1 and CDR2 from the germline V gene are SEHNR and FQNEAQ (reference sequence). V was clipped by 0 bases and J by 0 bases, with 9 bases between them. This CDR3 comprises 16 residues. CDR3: CASSLASPSSGNTIYF. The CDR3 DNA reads TGTGCCAGCAGCTTAGCCTCCCCGAGCTCTGGAAACACCATATATTTT.

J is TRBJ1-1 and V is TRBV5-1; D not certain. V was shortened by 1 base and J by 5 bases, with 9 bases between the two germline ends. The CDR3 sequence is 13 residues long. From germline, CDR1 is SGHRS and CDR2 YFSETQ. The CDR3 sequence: CASSLSSKTEAFF. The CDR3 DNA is TGCGCCAGCAGCTTGAGTTCGAAGACTGAAGCTTTCTTT.

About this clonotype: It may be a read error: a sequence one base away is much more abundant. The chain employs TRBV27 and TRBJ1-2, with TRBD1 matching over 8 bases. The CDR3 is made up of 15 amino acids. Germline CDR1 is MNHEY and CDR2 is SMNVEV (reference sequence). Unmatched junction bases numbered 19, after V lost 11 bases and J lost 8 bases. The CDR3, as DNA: TGTGCCTGCACCCCCCGACAGGGGAACCTGGGGGGCTACACCTTC. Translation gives CACTPRQGNLGGYTF.

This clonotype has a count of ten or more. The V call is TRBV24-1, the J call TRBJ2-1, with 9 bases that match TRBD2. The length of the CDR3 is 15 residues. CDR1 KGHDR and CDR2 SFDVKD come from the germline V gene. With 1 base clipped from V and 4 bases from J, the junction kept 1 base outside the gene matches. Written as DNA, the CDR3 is TGTGCCACCAGTGATTTAGCGGGAGGTTACAATGAGCAGTTCTTC. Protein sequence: CATSDLAGGYNEQFF.